The entry below describes one T cell receptor beta chain. RNA was extracted and reverse transcribed into cDNA as the sequencing template. Libraries were prepared by immunoSEQ multiplex PCR; TCRdb keeps only in-frame clonotypes and omits some of them. Of some 120,000 clones listed, about 51% are singletons. This sample was taken from a study of CD8+ T cells in alopecia areata. Peripheral blood samples and lesional scalp punch biopsies were obtained from alopecia areata patients. This sequence was found in a human donor with alopecia areata. The material sequenced was NKG2D-low CD8+ T cells sorted from blood.

The CDR3 loop is CASTPSPGGDIEAFF. DNA of the CDR3: TGTGCCAGCACCCCTTCCCCTGGGGGGGACATTGAAGCTTTCTTT. The chain combines TRBV27 with TRBJ1-1, with D maybe TRBD1 (6 bases). V lost 7 bases and J 7 bases, leaving 22 bases between the germline ends. Germline CDR1 MNHEY, CDR2 SMNVEV (reference sequence). The CDR3 runs to 15 residues.